The 32 T cell receptor beta chains in this list originate from one sample, sequenced in a study of blood T cell repertoires in COVID-19 (dated by TCRdb to 2020 to 2021). The method was the immunoSEQ multiplex PCR assay. In TCRdb, the immuneACCESS table is reduced to in-frame sequences with V and J assigned. These tables do not hold every clone; where another copy was compared, an unresolved V gene accounts for under half, and the others remain unexplained. Recorded for this sample are 300,000 to 400,000 clones; over 80% of them occurred a single time. The top ten hold about 5% of the sample. The specimen was PBMCs or T cells enriched from blood (not recorded which). The receptors were sampled from a man aged 30-40 years who had recovered from COVID-19.

This clone was counted a few times. This chain connects TRBV29-1 to TRBJ1-4; TRBD1 aligns across 7 bases. The CDR3 covers 15 residues. After removal of 2 bases from V and 3 bases from J, the junction contained 6 bases not matched to a gene. Germline loops: CDR1 SQVTM, CDR2 ANQGSEA. The CDR3 reads CSVEKNRGSNEKLFF. The CDR3 nucleotides read TGCAGCGTTGAAAAAAACAGGGGATCTAATGAAAAACTGTTTTTT.

The J gene is TRBJ1-1, the V gene TRBV7-2; possibly TRBD1 for D (6 bases). Germline V lookup: CDR1 SGHTA, CDR2 FQGNSA. The CDR3 consists of 14 residues. V lost 2 bases and J 6 bases, leaving 13 bases between the germline ends. The CDR3 DNA follows: TGTGCCAGCAGCTTACAGGGGAATATGGCTGAAGCTTTCTTT. It encodes CASSLQGNMAEAFF.

This clone occurred once. This chain joins TRBV10-1 and TRBJ1-2; D is possibly TRBD1 (6 bases). From germline, CDR1 is WNHNN and CDR2 SYGVQD (reference sequence). The length of the CDR3 is 13 residues. V lost 4 bases to trimming and J lost 10 bases, with 16 bases between them. CDR3 loop: CASSGQEEIDYTF. For the CDR3, the DNA is TGCGCCAGCAGTGGACAGGAAGAGATTGACTACACCTTC.

This clone occurred a few times. The genes are TRBV10-3 and TRBJ2-1, with D tentatively TRBD1 (5 bases). Per the germline V gene, CDR1 is ENHRY and CDR2 is SYGVKD. V was cut by 0 bases and J by 4 bases, with 7 bases left in between. The CDR3 runs to 14 residues. The CDR3 DNA reads TGTGCCATCAGTGAGTCGACAGATTACAATGAGCAGTTCTTC. This gives the protein CAISESTDYNEQFF.

The gene calls are TRBV5-1 and TRBJ2-3, with TRBD2 matching over 8 bases. Germline V gives CDR1 SGHRS, CDR2 YFSETQ. The CDR3 length is 16 residues. V trimming: 0 bases; J trimming: 2 bases; junction bases outside the gene matches: 5. CDR3 in amino acids: CASSLGQLAVTDTQYF. For the CDR3, the DNA is TGCGCCAGCAGCTTGGGCCAACTAGCGGTCACAGATACGCAGTATTTT.

V is TRBV2 and J is TRBJ2-1, with TRBD2 as a possible D gene (5 bases). Trimming left V 6 bases short and J 10 bases short, with 16 bases between. This CDR3 is 13 amino acids long. The germline V gene encodes CDR1 SNHLY and CDR2 FYNNEI. CDR3 sequence: CASSTVGVGEQFF. The CDR3 DNA is TGTGCCAGCAGCACCGTCGGGGTCGGAGAGCAGTTCTTC.

The rearrangement links TRBV4-2 to TRBJ2-7, with 10 bases aligning to TRBD1. This CDR3 is 15 amino acids long. The J segment lost 5 bases and the V segment lost 1 base, leaving 5 bases of the junction unmatched. Per germline, CDR1 LGHNA and CDR2 YNFKEQ. CDR3 DNA sequence: TGTGCCAGCAGCCAAGTTATGGGGACAGGGGACGAGCAGTACTTC. As protein: CASSQVMGTGDEQYF.

This rearrangement joins TRBV6-2 or TRBV6-3 to TRBJ1-2, with TRBD1 matching over 7 bases. The germline V gene encodes CDR1 MNHEY and CDR2 SVGEGT. CDR3 size: 14 residues. Trimming took 5 bases from V and 5 from J; bases not matched to a gene: 8. CDR3 in DNA: TGTGCCAGCAGTAATCGGGACAGCTCTTATGGCTACACCTTC. Translation: CASSNRDSSYGYTF.

This clone was seen only a few times. The chain combines TRBV5-1 with TRBJ1-1, with 12 bases matching TRBD1. The CDR3 covers 16 residues. Germline V gene data show CDR1 as SGHRS and CDR2 as YFSETQ. V dropped 0 bases and J dropped 4; count of bases not matched to a gene: 4. The CDR3, as DNA: TGCGCCAGCAGCTTGGGGGACAGGGGGCGCGGCACTGAAGCTTTCTTT. Its translation is CASSLGDRGRGTEAFF.

V and J are TRBV9 and TRBJ2-3; possibly TRBD1 for D (6 bases). The CDR3 extends over 16 amino acids. Germline values: CDR1 SGDLS, CDR2 YYNGEE. Trimming shortened V by 0 bases and J by 0 bases, and 11 bases separated the two germline ends. The CDR3 DNA reads as TGTGCCAGCAGCGTAGGACAGGTGTCTAGCACAGATACGCAGTATTTT. This encodes CASSVGQVSSTDTQYF.

This clone was counted only a few times. The rearrangement links TRBV19 to TRBJ2-7; 9 bases match TRBD1. Per the germline V gene, CDR1 is LNHDA and CDR2 is SQIVND (reference sequence). Trimming took 3 bases from V and 5 from J; bases not matched to a gene: 8. This CDR3 is built from 15 residues. CDR3 residues: CASSILGQGINEQYF. CDR3 DNA sequence: TGTGCCAGTAGTATTTTGGGACAGGGTATCAACGAGCAGTACTTC.

The rearrangement uses TRBV5-6 and TRBJ1-2; tentatively, D is TRBD1 (6 bases). This CDR3 has 16 residues. Per germline, CDR1 SGHDT and CDR2 YYEEEE. The germline V and J ends were trimmed by 4 bases and 4 bases, with 20 bases remaining between them. The CDR3 DNA reads TGTGCCAGCAGCGCAACGACAGGAGTGGCAGGCTATGGCTACACCTTC. It is translated as CASSATTGVAGYGYTF.

V is TRBV12-3 or TRBV12-4 and J is TRBJ1-3; a weak D match, TRBD1 (6 bases). The germline V and J ends were trimmed by 6 bases and 1 base, with 7 bases remaining between them. The CDR3 consists of 13 residues. CDR3 DNA: TGTGCCAGCAGCACAGGGTCTGGAAACACCATATATTTT. Translation gives CASSTGSGNTIYF.

This clone was observed a single time. The gene calls are TRBV30 and TRBJ2-5, with 13 bases fitting TRBD2. The CDR3 has 16 amino acids. V lost 1 base and J lost 2; bases outside the gene matches: 4. Germline V CDR1 and CDR2: GTSNPN, SVGIG (reference sequence). CDR3 DNA sequence: TGTGCCTGGAGTGCTGTGGGACTAGCGGGGCAAGAGACCCAGTACTTC. This encodes CAWSAVGLAGQETQYF.

This chain connects TRBV29-1 to TRBJ2-7, with a tentative D call TRBD1 (5 bases). V was pared by 2 bases and J by 7 bases, with 15 bases between. Germline loops: CDR1 SQVTM, CDR2 ANQGSEA. The length of the CDR3 is 13 residues. The chain's CDR3 is CSVESLGAREQYF. CDR3 DNA sequence: TGCAGCGTTGAATCCCTAGGGGCCAGGGAGCAGTACTTC.

This clone was seen just once. The rearrangement links TRBV28 to TRBJ1-2; 10 nucleotides line up with TRBD1. CDR3 length equals 15 residues. Losses at the gene ends were 1 base for V and 7 bases for J; bases not matched to a gene: 6. Germline CDR1 reads MDHEN; CDR2 reads SYDVKM. Here the CDR3 DNA reads TGTGCCAGCAGTTTATTCACCCGGACAGGGGGTGGCTACACCTTC. Protein sequence: CASSLFTRTGGGYTF.

The CDR3 nucleotides are TGTGCCAGCAGTCCTAAGTCCTATGGCTACACCTTC. Its protein product is CASSPKSYGYTF. The rearrangement joins TRBV12-3 or TRBV12-4 to TRBJ1-2; D is unclear. The V and J ends lost 5 bases and 4 bases respectively, with 8 bases between them. This CDR3 spans 12 amino acids.

This clone was seen only once. This chain connects TRBV29-1 to TRBJ1-2; D remains ambiguous. The length of the CDR3 is 13 residues. Germline V CDR1 and CDR2: SQVTM, ANQGSEA. Between the trimmed V and J ends, which lost 7 bases and 2 bases, there was a span of 14 bases. CDR3 region: CSARDNDNYGYTF. In DNA, the CDR3 is TGCAGCGCCCGCGACAATGACAACTATGGCTACACCTTC.

This chain connects TRBV2 to TRBJ2-5; TRBD2 is a possible D gene (5 bases). CDR3 length: 13 amino acids. Trimming removed 5 bases at V and 7 bases at J, with 14 bases between. CDR1 and CDR2 from the germline V gene are SNHLY and FYNNEI. CDR3: CASSRETRGTQYF. The CDR3 DNA sequence: TGTGCCAGCAGTAGGGAAACCCGGGGGACCCAGTACTTC.

The chain joins TRBV19 to TRBJ2-4; D gene uncertain. CDR1 and CDR2 (germline): LNHDA, SQIVND (reference sequence). The length of the CDR3 is 15 residues. The V and J ends lost 3 bases and 0 bases respectively, with 9 bases between them. CDR3 protein: CASSMSAVAKNIQYF. CDR3 DNA: TGTGCCAGTAGTATGAGTGCGGTAGCCAAAAACATTCAGTACTTC. Variable domain in full (rest from reference TRBV19 and TRBJ2-4): DGGITQSPKYLFRKEGQNVTLSCEQNLNHDAMYWYRQDPGQGLRLIYYSQIVNDFQKGDIAEGYSVSREKKESFPLTVTSAQKNPTAFYLCASSMSAVAKNIQYFGAGTRLSVL.

The chain is built from TRBV24-1 and TRBJ2-1; TRBD2 matches 10 bases. The trim removed 1 base at V and 6 bases at J, leaving 2 bases unmatched. CDR3 length: 15 amino acids. Germline-derived CDR1 and CDR2 are KGHDR and SFDVKD. CDR3 loop: CATSDLRLAGNEQFF. The CDR3 nucleotides read TGTGCCACCAGTGATTTACGACTAGCGGGCAATGAGCAGTTCTTC.

The chain combines TRBV4-1 with TRBJ2-3, with 7 nucleotides matching TRBD1. Trimming took 2 bases from V and 4 from J; bases not matched to a gene: 12. The CDR3 extends over 17 amino acids. Germline V gene lookup returns CDR1 MGHRA and CDR2 YSYEKL. The CDR3 DNA follows: TGCGCCAGCAGCCAATACCCTCCGGGACAGACATCAGATACGCAGTATTTT. Its protein product is CASSQYPPGQTSDTQYF.

The rearrangement uses TRBV5-6 and TRBJ1-2; 8 nucleotides agree with TRBD1. J was trimmed by 4 bases and V by 1 base; bases with no gene match: 6. Germline loops: CDR1 SGHDT, CDR2 YYEEEE. This CDR3 is 15 amino acids long. The CDR3 is CASSLRTGKVYGYTF. In DNA form, the CDR3 reads TGTGCCAGCAGCTTGCGGACAGGGAAGGTCTATGGCTACACCTTC.

This rearrangement joins TRBV21-1 to TRBJ1-2; the table's D call of TRBD1 was not tested on the DNA. TRBV21-1 is tagged as a pseudogene. The CDR3 extends over 13 amino acids. In DNA, the CDR3 is TGTGCCAGCAGCCAGACAGGCCTCTATGGCTACACCTTC. This translates into CASSQTGLYGYTF.

The chain combines TRBV11-2 with TRBJ1-1; possibly TRBD1 for D (6 bases). There are 14 residues in the CDR3. The V and J ends lost 5 bases and 0 bases respectively, with 10 bases between them. Germline CDR1 reads SGHAT; CDR2 reads FQNNGV. CDR3 DNA sequence: TGTGCCAGCAGCCCACGACAGGTGAACACTGAAGCTTTCTTT. It codes for CASSPRQVNTEAFF.

This clone was detected a few times. This chain joins TRBV19 and TRBJ1-5; 7 nucleotides match TRBD1. V shed 3 bases and J 6 bases; nucleotides not matched to a gene: 8. Germline V gene sequence: CDR1 LNHDA, CDR2 SQIVND (reference sequence). The CDR3 is made up of 15 amino acids. For the CDR3, the DNA is TGTGCCAGTAGTATGGGTAGCAGGGGGAGTCAGCCCCAGCATTTT. The encoded protein is CASSMGSRGSQPQHF.

Remarks on this clone: Other nucleotide sequences from this sample produce the same CDR3. CDR3 amino acids: CASSLTGEQYF. The CDR3 DNA reads as TGCGCCAGCAGCTTGACTGGCGAGCAGTACTTC. The J gene is TRBJ2-7, the V gene TRBV5-1; no firm D call. Germline CDR1 SGHRS, CDR2 YFSETQ. Trimming left V 1 base short and J 6 bases short, with 5 bases between. There are 11 residues in the CDR3.

The CDR3 here is CASSSTGDTEAFF. For the CDR3, the DNA is TGCGCCAGCAGCTCTACAGGGGACACTGAAGCTTTCTTT. The chain joins TRBV5-1 to TRBJ1-1, with 7 positions matching TRBD1. Germline V gene lookup returns CDR1 SGHRS and CDR2 YFSETQ. The CDR3 is 13 amino acids. Trimming cost V 3 bases and J 3 bases; bases outside gene matches: 2.

The chain has TRBV4-1 and TRBJ2-3, with D tentatively TRBD1 (6 bases). CDR3 length: 15 residues. The ends were cut back, 3 bases at V and 4 bases at J, with 14 bases in the middle. Germline values: CDR1 MGHRA, CDR2 YSYEKL. The CDR3 nucleotides read TGCGCCAGCAGCCACTCCGGGACACGATCAGATACGCAGTATTTT. This translates into CASSHSGTRSDTQYF.

The sample holds a few counts of this clone. The rearrangement uses TRBV3-1 (or the pseudogene TRBV3-2) and TRBJ1-6; tentatively, D is TRBD1 (6 bases). Trimming shortened V by 3 bases and J by 9 bases, and 15 bases separated the two germline ends. CDR3 length: 15 residues. Germline V gene sequence: CDR1 LGHDT, CDR2 YNNKEL (reference sequence). CDR3 residues: CASSQTTGPGSPLHF. CDR3 sequence (DNA): TGTGCCAGCAGCCAGACGACAGGTCCCGGTTCACCCCTCCACTTT.

The chain has TRBV7-8 and TRBJ2-2; the match to TRBD2 covers 10 bases. Germline V gives CDR1 SGHVS, CDR2 FQNEAQ. The V segment lost 5 bases and the J segment 6 bases; nucleotides outside the gene matches: 6. The CDR3 sequence is 15 residues long. CDR3 nucleotide sequence: TGTGCCAGCAGCCCGTCTAGCGGGGGCCCCGGGGAGCTGTTTTTT. This encodes CASSPSSGGPGELFF.

The chain combines TRBV12-3 or TRBV12-4 with TRBJ1-5; D gene uncertain. The CDR3 is 13 residues long. Trimming stripped 7 bases from V and 0 bases from J, with 7 bases between. CDR3 residues: CASNLGSNQPQHF. CDR3 coding DNA: TGTGCCAGCAACCTAGGTAGCAATCAGCCCCAGCATTTT.